This T cell receptor (beta chain) was recorded in a study of identical twins. Whole-study findings and limits: There was more out-of-frame TCR alpha sharing in monozygotic twins than models estimated. Cross-sectional statistics underpinned the conclusions; the same donors were not followed.

This clonotype was detected a few times. Its antigen is as yet unknown. TCRdb re-derived calls from the 5' RACE reads in MiXCR, one entry per CDR3 protein. The profile covers around 1.7 million distinct CDR3 sequences, with less than 40% appearing a single time and about 0.3% taken by the ten largest. Sequencing input: cord blood. This TCR derives from a newborn girl in good health.

CDR3: CASKNRAGGHTDTQYF. Here the CDR3 DNA reads TGTGCCAGCAAGAATCGAGCGGGGGGCCACACAGATACGCAGTATTTT. This chain joins TRBV6-1 and TRBJ2-3; TRBD2 agrees at 9 bases. This CDR3 has 16 amino acids. J lost 2 bases, V lost 7 bases, and 10 bases had no gene match. The germline gives CDR1 MNHNS, CDR2 SASEGT.